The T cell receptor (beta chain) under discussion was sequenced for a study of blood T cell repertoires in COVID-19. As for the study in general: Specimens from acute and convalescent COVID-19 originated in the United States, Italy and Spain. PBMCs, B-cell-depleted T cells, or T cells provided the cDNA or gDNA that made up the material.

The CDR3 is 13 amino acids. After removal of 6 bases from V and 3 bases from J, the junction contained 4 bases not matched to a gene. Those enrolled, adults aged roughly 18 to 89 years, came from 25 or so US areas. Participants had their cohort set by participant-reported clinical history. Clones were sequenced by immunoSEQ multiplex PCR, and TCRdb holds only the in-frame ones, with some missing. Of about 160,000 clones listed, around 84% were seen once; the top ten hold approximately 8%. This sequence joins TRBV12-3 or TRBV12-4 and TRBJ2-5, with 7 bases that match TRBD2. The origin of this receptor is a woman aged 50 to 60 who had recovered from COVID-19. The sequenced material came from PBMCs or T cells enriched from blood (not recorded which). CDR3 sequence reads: CASRGGFEETQYF. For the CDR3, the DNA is TGTGCCAGCAGGGGGGGGTTTGAAGAGACCCAGTACTTC.